Listed below are T cell receptor beta chains from one sample, sequenced in a study of blood T cell repertoires in COVID-19. TCRdb keeps only in-frame clones here, not all; method: immunoSEQ multiplex PCR. The sample lists about 170,000 clones; approximately 80% were seen once. The sample comprised peripheral blood. Every receptor here comes from a woman aged 70 to 79 with COVID-19, enrolled during active disease. CDR3s include the opening cysteine and the closing phenylalanine or tryptophan. Each record gives: V gene, D gene, J gene, clone size, CDR3 protein, CDR3 DNA. D genes are given only for firm matches. Clone size is shown for a subset of rows, as once, few, many or a class of expanded clone.

TRBV7-9	-	TRBJ2-2	-	CAGGAGTGELFF	TGTGCCGGTGGAGCGGGCACCGGGGAGCTGTTTTTT
TRBV5-6	TRBD1	TRBJ1-2	few	CASSRQGAVFYGYTF	TGTGCCAGCAGCAGGCAGGGGGCGGTTTTCTATGGCTACACCTTC
TRBV29-1	-	TRBJ1-2	-	CSVEDRVGNYGYTF	TGCAGCGTTGAAGATCGGGTCGGAAACTATGGCTACACCTTC
TRBV19	-	TRBJ2-6	-	CASSMGPISGANVLTF	TGTGCCAGTAGTATGGGGCCGATCTCTGGGGCCAACGTCCTGACTTTC
TRBV27	-	TRBJ1-1	-	CASRVAFSPTEAFF	TGTGCCAGCCGCGTAGCCTTTTCCCCCACTGAAGCTTTCTTT
TRBV2	-	TRBJ2-1	-	CASRAGSHLSNEQFF	TGTGCCAGCAGGGCAGGCTCTCACCTCTCCAATGAGCAGTTCTTC
TRBV27	-	TRBJ2-5	-	CASSFLQARLGETQYF	TGTGCCAGCAGTTTCCTACAGGCCCGACTTGGAGAGACCCAGTACTTC
TRBV19	-	TRBJ1-2	-	CASSPGLNYGYTF	TGTGCCAGTAGTCCAGGGTTAAACTATGGCTACACCTTC
TRBV7-2	TRBD1	TRBJ2-7	-	CASSLALGQGQGEQYF	TGTGCCAGCAGCTTAGCTTTAGGACAGGGCCAGGGCGAGCAGTACTTC
TRBV2	-	TRBJ1-2	-	CARQGRDGYGYTF	TGTGCCAGACAGGGAAGGGATGGCTATGGCTACACCTTC
TRBV28	-	TRBJ1-4	-	CASSLVGRTDDEKLFF	TGTGCCAGCAGTTTAGTAGGTCGGACAGATGATGAAAAACTGTTTTTT
TRBV29-1	-	TRBJ1-3	-	CSGRDSGNTIYF	TGCAGCGGGAGAGATTCTGGAAACACCATATATTTT
TRBV7-2	TRBD1	TRBJ2-3	-	CASSQGSTDTQYF	TGTGCCAGCTCACAGGGGAGCACAGATACGCAGTATTTT
TRBV2	TRBD1	TRBJ1-1	-	CASSFDSTGAHTEAFF	TGTGCCAGCAGCTTTGACTCGACAGGGGCTCACACTGAAGCTTTCTTT
TRBV6-2/TRBV6-3	-	TRBJ2-6	-	CASSPRGRGYGANVLTF	TGTGCCAGCAGCCCTAGGGGGAGGGGCTATGGGGCCAACGTCCTGACTTTC
TRBV7-2	TRBD2	TRBJ2-7	-	CASSLGTSGGYEQYF	TGTGCCAGCAGCTTAGGGACTAGCGGGGGATACGAGCAGTACTTC
TRBV29-1	-	TRBJ1-1	-	CSVGTLNTEAFF	TGCAGCGTTGGGACACTGAACACTGAAGCTTTCTTT
TRBV9	-	TRBJ2-3	-	CASSPRTGSDTQYF	TGTGCCAGCAGCCCGCGGACTGGATCAGATACGCAGTATTTT
TRBV28	-	TRBJ1-5	few	CASSLLRVAQPQHF	TGTGCCAGCAGTTTATTGCGGGTAGCTCAGCCCCAGCATTTT
TRBV7-2	-	TRBJ1-2	-	CASSLRQDYGYTF	TGTGCCAGCAGCTTACGACAGGACTATGGCTACACCTTC
TRBV18	-	TRBJ2-2	-	CASSRQQGPGELFF	TGTGCCAGCTCTCGACAGCAGGGCCCAGGGGAGCTGTTTTTT
TRBV11-2	-	TRBJ2-1	-	CASSLPPHNEQFF	TGTGCCAGCAGCCTACCCCCCCACAATGAGCAGTTCTTC
TRBV28	-	TRBJ1-6	-	CASSLSGVAGIVNSPLHF	TGTGCCAGCAGTTTATCGGGGGTTGCGGGTATCGTTAATTCACCCCTCCACTTT
TRBV9	-	TRBJ1-4	-	CASSRAGSATNEKLFF	TGTGCCAGCAGCCGGGCGGGGTCCGCAACTAATGAAAAACTGTTTTTT
TRBV24-1	-	TRBJ2-6	once	CATSRGANVLTF	TGTGCCACCAGTCGTGGGGCCAACGTCCTGACTTTC
TRBV19	TRBD2	TRBJ2-3	-	CASRTGLAADTQYF	TGTGCCAGTAGGACTGGACTAGCAGCAGATACGCAGTATTTT
TRBV11-2	TRBD1	TRBJ2-7	once	CASSVQPGQGAEQYF	TGTGCCAGCAGCGTGCAACCGGGACAGGGGGCGGAGCAGTACTTC
TRBV14	TRBD2	TRBJ2-1	-	CASSPMMPGLAGMNSRNEQFF	TGTGCCAGCAGCCCCATGATGCCGGGACTAGCGGGGATGAACTCAAGGAATGAGCAGTTCTTC
TRBV6-5	-	TRBJ1-2	-	CASNQAGGRDGYTF	TGTGCCAGCAACCAAGCCGGTGGGAGGGATGGCTACACCTTC
TRBV29-1	TRBD1	TRBJ2-7	-	CSGQGAQDEQYF	TGCAGCGGTCAGGGGGCTCAAGACGAGCAGTACTTC
TRBV28	TRBD1	TRBJ2-4	-	CASSKQRTGMIIQYF	TGTGCCAGCAGTAAACAAAGGACAGGGATGATCATTCAGTACTTC
TRBV3-1/TRBV3-2	-	TRBJ1-3	-	CASSPRGGSGNTIYF	TGTGCCAGCAGCCCCAGAGGTGGCTCTGGAAACACCATATATTTT
TRBV25-1	TRBD2	TRBJ2-2	-	CASALARGELFF	TGTGCCAGCGCACTAGCGCGCGGGGAGCTGTTTTTT
TRBV9	-	TRBJ1-4	-	CASSVTGITEKLFF	TGTGCCAGCAGCGTCACAGGGATTACTGAAAAACTGTTTTTT
TRBV9	-	TRBJ1-1	-	CASSVAPGNTEAFF	TGTGCCAGCAGCGTAGCTCCAGGGAACACTGAAGCTTTCTTT
TRBV15	-	TRBJ1-5	-	CATGGVGQPQHF	TGTGCCACCGGGGGGGTGGGGCAGCCCCAGCATTTT